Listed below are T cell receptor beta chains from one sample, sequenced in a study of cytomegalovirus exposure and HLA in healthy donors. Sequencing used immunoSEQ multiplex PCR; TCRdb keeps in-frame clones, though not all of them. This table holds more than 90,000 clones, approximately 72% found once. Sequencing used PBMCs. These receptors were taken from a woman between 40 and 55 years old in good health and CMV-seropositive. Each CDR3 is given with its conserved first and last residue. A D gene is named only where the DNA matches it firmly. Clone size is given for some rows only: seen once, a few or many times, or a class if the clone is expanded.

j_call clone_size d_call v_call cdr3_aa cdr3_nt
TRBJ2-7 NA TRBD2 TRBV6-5 CASSDGTNSYEQYF TGTGCCAGCAGTGACGGGACTAATTCCTACGAGCAGTACTTC
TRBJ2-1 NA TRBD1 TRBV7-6 CASSPQGYSYNEQFF TGTGCCAGCAGCCCACAGGGGTATTCCTACAATGAGCAGTTCTTC
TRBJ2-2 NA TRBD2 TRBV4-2 CASSQDPVGGPGELFF TGTGCCAGCAGCCAAGACCCTGTGGGAGGGCCCGGGGAGCTGTTTTTT
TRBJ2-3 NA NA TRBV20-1 CSARQRDTQYF TGCAGTGCAAGGCAGCGCGATACGCAGTATTTT
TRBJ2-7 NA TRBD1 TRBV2 CASRGRAGGYEQYF TGTGCCAGCAGGGGCCGGGCAGGGGGCTACGAGCAGTACTTC
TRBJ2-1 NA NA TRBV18 CASLPDLEGSYNEQFF TGTGCCAGCTTACCTGATCTAGAGGGCTCCTACAATGAGCAGTTCTTC
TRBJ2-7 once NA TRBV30 CAWALPGGLAYEQYF TGTGCCTGGGCCCTCCCCGGGGGGCTTGCCTACGAGCAGTACTTC
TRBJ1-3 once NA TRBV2 CASSEYRAYGNTIYF TGTGCCAGCAGTGAATACAGGGCATATGGAAACACCATATATTTT
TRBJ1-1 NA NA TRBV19 CASSYRGTYNTDEAFF TGTGCCAGTAGTTATAGAGGGACATATAACACTGATGAAGCTTTCTTT
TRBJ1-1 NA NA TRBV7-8 CASSLKLDTEAFF TGTGCCAGCAGCTTAAAGCTGGACACTGAAGCTTTCTTT
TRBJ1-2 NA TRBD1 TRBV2 CASSEFEGQGVDGYTF TGTGCCAGCAGTGAGTTCGAGGGACAGGGCGTCGATGGCTACACCTTC
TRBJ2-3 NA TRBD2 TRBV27 CASSSTSGSPVFLADTQYF TGTGCCAGCAGTTCCACTAGCGGGAGTCCCGTTTTTTTAGCAGATACGCAGTATTTT
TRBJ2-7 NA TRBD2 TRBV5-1 CASSSGTSGAYEQYF TGCGCCAGCAGCTCCGGGACTAGCGGGGCCTACGAGCAGTACTTC
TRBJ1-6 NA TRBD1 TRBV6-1 CASSDTGALMGSPLHF TGTGCCAGCAGTGATACAGGGGCCCTCATGGGTTCACCCCTCCACTTT